What follows are 11 T cell receptor beta chains derived from one specimen sequenced in a study of blood T cell repertoires in COVID-19. TCRdb keeps only in-frame clones here, not all; method: immunoSEQ multiplex PCR. The sample lists about 210,000 clones; around 88% were seen once. The sample was peripheral blood. Receptors originate from a man between 18 and 35 years old with active or convalescent COVID-19.

The chain has TRBV21-1 and TRBJ2-5; whether TRBD1, the table's D call, matches the DNA was not checked. TRBV21-1 is a documented pseudogene. The CDR3 spans 14 residues. CDR3 amino acids: CASSKVAGLETQYF. CDR3 nucleotide sequence: TGTGCCAGCAGCAAAGTGGCAGGGTTAGAGACCCAGTACTTC.

The chain carries TRBV19 and TRBJ2-7; D may be TRBD2 (6 bases). The germline gives CDR1 LNHDA, CDR2 SQIVND (reference sequence). V lost 3 bases to trimming and J lost 3 bases, with 15 bases between them. This CDR3 comprises 15 residues. In DNA, the CDR3 is TGTGCCAGTAGTATCATCGATAGAGCGGGCTACGAGCAGTACTTC. This sequence encodes CASSIIDRAGYEQYF.

The CDR3 DNA follows: TGTGCCAGCAGTGAACATGGACAGACTAACTATGGCTACACCTTC. Translation: CASSEHGQTNYGYTF. The chain joins TRBV6-1 to TRBJ1-2; D is perhaps TRBD1 (6 bases). CDR1 and CDR2 from the germline V gene are MNHNS and SASEGT. This CDR3 has 15 amino acids. Trimming shortened V by 2 bases and J by 0 bases, and 10 bases separated the two germline ends.

The CDR3 DNA sequence: TGTGCCAGCCTACCCGCAACTAATGAAAAACTGTTTTTT. This encodes CASLPATNEKLFF. The chain combines TRBV2 with TRBJ1-4; D is unclear. The germline V and J ends were trimmed by 8 bases and 0 bases, with 7 bases remaining between them. Per germline, CDR1 SNHLY and CDR2 FYNNEI. The CDR3 extends over 13 amino acids.

V usage is TRBV11-2 and J usage is TRBJ1-1, with 10 bases that match TRBD1. V was clipped by 7 bases and J by 1 base; unmatched bases: 6. CDR1 and CDR2 (germline): SGHAT, FQNNGV. The CDR3 totals 15 residues. CDR3 protein: CASTRDRGENTEAFF. The CDR3 DNA sequence: TGTGCCAGCACCCGGGACAGGGGAGAGAACACTGAAGCTTTCTTT.

The chain combines TRBV28 with TRBJ2-5, with D perhaps matching TRBD2 (6 bases). CDR1 and CDR2 (germline): MDHEN, SYDVKM. V shed 5 bases and J shed 4 bases, with 17 bases lying between them. This CDR3 comprises 15 residues. The CDR3 region is CASSLAGGGGETQYF. CDR3 DNA sequence: TGTGCCAGCAGTCTCGCCGGTGGGGGAGGAGAGACCCAGTACTTC.

This clone was seen just once. The gene calls are TRBV7-2 and TRBJ1-4; 9 bases map to TRBD1. Germline V gives CDR1 SGHTA, CDR2 FQGNSA. There are 15 residues in the CDR3. Trimming took 5 bases from V and 8 from J; bases not matched to a gene: 9. The CDR3 region is CASSTGTGTREKLFF. The CDR3 DNA follows: TGTGCCAGCAGCACTGGGACAGGGACTCGCGAAAAACTGTTTTTT.

This clone was recorded only once. V usage is TRBV10-1 and J usage is TRBJ1-1; unclear D gene. Trimming left V 4 bases short and J 1 base short, with 7 bases between. From germline, CDR1 is WNHNN and CDR2 SYGVQD (reference sequence). The CDR3 has 13 amino acids. The CDR3 loop reads CASSVAGNTEAFF. Here the CDR3 DNA reads TGCGCCAGCAGTGTGGCGGGGAACACTGAAGCTTTCTTT.

This clone was seen just once. The chain recombines TRBV6-5 with TRBJ2-2, with a possible D match to TRBD1 (6 bases). Germline V gene lookup returns CDR1 MNHEY and CDR2 SVGAGI. The CDR3 loop spans 16 amino acids. Trimming pared 4 bases from V and 2 bases from J, leaving 14 bases between. In DNA form, the CDR3 reads TGTGCCAGCAGTTGGGACACCCCTTCCAACACCGGGGAGCTGTTTTTT. This codes for CASSWDTPSNTGELFF.

The genes are TRBV11-2 and TRBJ1-4; 7 bases map to TRBD1. Looked up from germline, CDR1 is SGHAT and CDR2 is FQNNGV. V lost 6 bases and J lost 0; bases outside the gene matches: 4. CDR3 length equals 15 residues. CDR3 DNA sequence: TGTGCCAGCAGACCTACAGGGGCAACTAATGAAAAACTGTTTTTT. It is translated as CASRPTGATNEKLFF.

The rearrangement uses TRBV2 and TRBJ2-5; 8 bases line up with TRBD2. V shed 2 bases and J 5 bases; nucleotides not matched to a gene: 7. The germline V gene encodes CDR1 SNHLY and CDR2 FYNNEI. There are 15 residues in the CDR3. The CDR3 sequence: CASSERVREAETQYF. The CDR3 nucleotides are TGTGCCAGCAGTGAAAGGGTGCGGGAGGCCGAGACCCAGTACTTC.